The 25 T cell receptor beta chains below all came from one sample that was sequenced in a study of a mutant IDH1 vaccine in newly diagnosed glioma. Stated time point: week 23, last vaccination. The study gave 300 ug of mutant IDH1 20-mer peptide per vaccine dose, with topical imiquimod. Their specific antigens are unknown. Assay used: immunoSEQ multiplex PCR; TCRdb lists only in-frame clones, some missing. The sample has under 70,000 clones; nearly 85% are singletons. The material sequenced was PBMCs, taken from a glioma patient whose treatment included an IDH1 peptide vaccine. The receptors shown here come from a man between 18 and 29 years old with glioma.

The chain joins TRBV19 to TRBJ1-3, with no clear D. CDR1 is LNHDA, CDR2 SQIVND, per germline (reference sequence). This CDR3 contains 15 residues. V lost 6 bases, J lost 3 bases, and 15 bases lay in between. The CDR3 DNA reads TGTGCCAGTAGACGAACGCGGGGTAGTGGAAACACCATATATTTT. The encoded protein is CASRRTRGSGNTIYF.

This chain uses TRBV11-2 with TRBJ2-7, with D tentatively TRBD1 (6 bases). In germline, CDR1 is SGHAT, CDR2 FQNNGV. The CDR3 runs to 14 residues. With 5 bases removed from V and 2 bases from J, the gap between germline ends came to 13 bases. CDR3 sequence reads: CASSQHREAYEQYF. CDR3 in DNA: TGTGCCAGCAGCCAGCACAGGGAAGCCTACGAGCAGTACTTC.

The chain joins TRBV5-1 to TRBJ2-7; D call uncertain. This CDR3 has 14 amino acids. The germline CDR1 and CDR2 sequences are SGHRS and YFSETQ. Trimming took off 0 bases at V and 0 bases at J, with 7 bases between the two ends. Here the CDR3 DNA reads TGCGCCAGCAGCTTGGAAGGAACCTCCTACGAGCAGTACTTC. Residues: CASSLEGTSYEQYF.

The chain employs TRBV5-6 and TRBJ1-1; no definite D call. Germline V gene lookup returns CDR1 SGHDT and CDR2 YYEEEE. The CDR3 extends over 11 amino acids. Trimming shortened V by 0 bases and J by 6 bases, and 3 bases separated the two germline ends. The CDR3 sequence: CASSLGAEAFF. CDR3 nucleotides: TGTGCCAGCAGCTTGGGGGCTGAAGCTTTCTTT.

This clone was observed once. CDR3 sequence: CASSFGRLAGGPSEQYF. The CDR3 coding sequence is TGTGCCAGCAGCTTCGGTAGGCTAGCGGGAGGGCCGTCCGAGCAGTACTTC. The chain recombines TRBV11-2 with TRBJ2-7; 12 bases match TRBD2. The CDR3 totals 17 residues. With V trimmed by 3 bases and J by 6 bases, 12 bases remained unmatched. Germline V gives CDR1 SGHAT, CDR2 FQNNGV.

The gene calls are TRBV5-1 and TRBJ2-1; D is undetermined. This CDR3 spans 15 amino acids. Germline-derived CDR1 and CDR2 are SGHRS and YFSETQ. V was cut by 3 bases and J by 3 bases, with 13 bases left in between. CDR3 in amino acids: CASSYSLGVYNEQFF. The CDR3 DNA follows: TGCGCCAGCAGCTACTCCCTTGGGGTCTACAATGAGCAGTTCTTC.

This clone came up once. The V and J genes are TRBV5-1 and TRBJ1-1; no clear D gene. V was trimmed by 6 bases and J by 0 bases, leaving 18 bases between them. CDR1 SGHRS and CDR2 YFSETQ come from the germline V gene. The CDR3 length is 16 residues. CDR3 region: CASTLYFDTLNTEAFF. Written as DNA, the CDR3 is TGCGCCAGCACCCTTTATTTTGACACACTGAACACTGAAGCTTTCTTT.

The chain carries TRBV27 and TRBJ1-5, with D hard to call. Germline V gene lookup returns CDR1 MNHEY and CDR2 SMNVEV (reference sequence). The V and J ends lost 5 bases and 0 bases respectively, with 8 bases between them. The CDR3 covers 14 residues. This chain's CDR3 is CASSPPYSNQPQHF. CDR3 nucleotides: TGTGCCAGCAGTCCCCCATATAGCAATCAGCCCCAGCATTTT.

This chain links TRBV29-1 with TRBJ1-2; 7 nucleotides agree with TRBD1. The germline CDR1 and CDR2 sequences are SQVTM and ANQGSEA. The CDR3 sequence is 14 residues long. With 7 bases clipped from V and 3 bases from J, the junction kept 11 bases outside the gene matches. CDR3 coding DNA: TGCAGCGCTTTCCAACAGGGGCGAGACTATGGCTACACCTTC. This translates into CSAFQQGRDYGYTF.

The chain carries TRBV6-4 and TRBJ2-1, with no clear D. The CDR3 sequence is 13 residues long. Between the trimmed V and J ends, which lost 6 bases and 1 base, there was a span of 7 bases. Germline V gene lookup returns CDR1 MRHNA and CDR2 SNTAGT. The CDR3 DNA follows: TGTGCCAGCAGAGATAATTCCTACAATGAGCAGTTCTTC. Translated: CASRDNSYNEQFF.

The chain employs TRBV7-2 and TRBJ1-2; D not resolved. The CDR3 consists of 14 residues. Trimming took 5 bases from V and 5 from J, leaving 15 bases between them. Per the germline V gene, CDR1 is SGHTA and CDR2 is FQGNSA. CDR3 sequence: CASSLLRLGYGYTF. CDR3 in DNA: TGTGCCAGCAGCCTCCTACGCCTTGGGTATGGCTACACCTTC.

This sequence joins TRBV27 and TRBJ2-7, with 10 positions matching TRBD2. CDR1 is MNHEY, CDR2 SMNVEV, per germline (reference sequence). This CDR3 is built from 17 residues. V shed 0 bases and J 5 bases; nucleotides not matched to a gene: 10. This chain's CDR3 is CASSLSGGLAGVNEQYF. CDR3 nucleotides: TGTGCCAGCAGTTTATCCGGGGGGCTAGCGGGAGTTAACGAGCAGTACTTC.

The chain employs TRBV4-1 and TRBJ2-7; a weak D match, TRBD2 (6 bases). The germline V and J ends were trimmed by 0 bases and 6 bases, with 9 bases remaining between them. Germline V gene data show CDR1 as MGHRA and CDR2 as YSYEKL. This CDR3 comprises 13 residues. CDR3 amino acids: CASSQEGGAEQYF. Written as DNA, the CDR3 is TGCGCCAGCAGCCAAGAGGGCGGGGCCGAGCAGTACTTC.

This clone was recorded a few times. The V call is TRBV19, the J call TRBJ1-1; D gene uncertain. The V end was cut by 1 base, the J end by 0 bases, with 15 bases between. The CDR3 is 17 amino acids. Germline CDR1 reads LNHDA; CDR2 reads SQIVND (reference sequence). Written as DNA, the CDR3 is TGTGCCAGTAGTATAGGAAGGTGGAAACGCATGAACACTGAAGCTTTCTTT. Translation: CASSIGRWKRMNTEAFF.

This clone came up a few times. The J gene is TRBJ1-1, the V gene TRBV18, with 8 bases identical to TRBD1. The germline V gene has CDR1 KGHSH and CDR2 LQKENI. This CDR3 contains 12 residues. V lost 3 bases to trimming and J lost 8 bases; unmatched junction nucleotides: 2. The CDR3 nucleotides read TGTGCCAGCTCACCGGACAGGGCCGAAGCTTTCTTT. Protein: CASSPDRAEAFF.

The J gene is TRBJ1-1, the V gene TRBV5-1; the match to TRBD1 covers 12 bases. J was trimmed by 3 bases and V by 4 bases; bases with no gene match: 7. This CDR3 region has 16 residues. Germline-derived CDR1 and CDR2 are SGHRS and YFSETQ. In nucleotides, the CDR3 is TGCGCCAGCAGCCTAGGGACAGGGGGCAAGGACACTGAAGCTTTCTTT. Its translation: CASSLGTGGKDTEAFF.

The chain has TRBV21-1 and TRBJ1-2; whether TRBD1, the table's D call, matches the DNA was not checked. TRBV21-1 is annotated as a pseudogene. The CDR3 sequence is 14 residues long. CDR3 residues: CASSVQQGNYGYTF. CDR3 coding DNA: TGTGCCAGCAGCGTGCAACAGGGGAACTATGGCTACACCTTC.

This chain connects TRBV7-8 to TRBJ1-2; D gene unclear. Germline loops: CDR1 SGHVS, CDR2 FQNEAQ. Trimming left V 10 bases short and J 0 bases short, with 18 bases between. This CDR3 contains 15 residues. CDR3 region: CAILLDGYPNYGYTF. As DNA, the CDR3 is TGTGCCATCCTCCTGGACGGATACCCTAACTATGGCTACACCTTC.

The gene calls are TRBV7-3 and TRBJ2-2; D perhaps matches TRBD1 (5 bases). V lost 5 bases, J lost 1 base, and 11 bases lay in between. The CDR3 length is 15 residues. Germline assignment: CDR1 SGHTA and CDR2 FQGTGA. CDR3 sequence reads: CASSRQLGNTGELFF. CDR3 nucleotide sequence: TGTGCCAGCAGCAGACAGCTCGGGAACACCGGGGAGCTGTTTTTT.

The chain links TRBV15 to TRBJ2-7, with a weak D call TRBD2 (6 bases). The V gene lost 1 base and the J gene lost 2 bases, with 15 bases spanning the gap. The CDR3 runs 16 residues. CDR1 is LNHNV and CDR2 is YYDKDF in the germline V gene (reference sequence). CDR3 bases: TGTGCCACCAGCAGAGGATCCCGGGAGCGGCCCTACGAGCAGTACTTC. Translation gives CATSRGSRERPYEQYF.

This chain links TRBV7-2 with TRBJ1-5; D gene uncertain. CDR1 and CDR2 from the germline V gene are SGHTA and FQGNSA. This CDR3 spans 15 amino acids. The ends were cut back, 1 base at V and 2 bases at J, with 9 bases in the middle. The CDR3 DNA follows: TGTGCCAGCAGCTTAGGTCACTGGGGCAATCAGCCCCAGCATTTT. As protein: CASSLGHWGNQPQHF.

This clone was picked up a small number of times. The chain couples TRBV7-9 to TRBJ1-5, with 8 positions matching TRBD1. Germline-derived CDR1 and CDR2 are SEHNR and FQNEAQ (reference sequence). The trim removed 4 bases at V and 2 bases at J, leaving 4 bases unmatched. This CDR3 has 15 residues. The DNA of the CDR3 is TGTGCCAGCAGCTCTTCGACAGGGGGCAATCAGCCCCAGCATTTT. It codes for CASSSSTGGNQPQHF.

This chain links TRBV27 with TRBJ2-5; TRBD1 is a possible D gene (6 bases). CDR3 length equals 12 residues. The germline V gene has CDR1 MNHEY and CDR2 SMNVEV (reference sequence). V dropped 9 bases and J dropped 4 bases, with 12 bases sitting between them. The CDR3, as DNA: TGTGCCAGTGGCCAGGGGTTAGAGACCCAGTACTTC. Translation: CASGQGLETQYF.

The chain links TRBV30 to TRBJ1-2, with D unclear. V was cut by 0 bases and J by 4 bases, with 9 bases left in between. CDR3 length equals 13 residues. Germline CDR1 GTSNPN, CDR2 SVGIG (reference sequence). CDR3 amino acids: CAWSVRLLYGYTF. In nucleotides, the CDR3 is TGTGCCTGGAGTGTACGTTTACTCTATGGCTACACCTTC. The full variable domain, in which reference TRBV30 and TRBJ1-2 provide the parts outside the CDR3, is SQTIHQWPATLVQPVGSPLSLECTVEGTSNPNLYWYRQAAGRGLQLLFYSVGIGQISSEVPQNLSASRPQDRQFILSSKKLLLSDSGFYLCAWSVRLLYGYTFGSGTRLTVV.

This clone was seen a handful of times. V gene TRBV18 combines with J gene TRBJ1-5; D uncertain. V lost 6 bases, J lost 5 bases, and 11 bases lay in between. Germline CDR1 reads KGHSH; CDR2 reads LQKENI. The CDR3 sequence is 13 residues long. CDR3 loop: CASSFPTDQPQHF. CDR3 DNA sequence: TGTGCCAGCTCCTTCCCGACGGATCAGCCCCAGCATTTT.